These 28 T cell receptor beta chains were sequenced from one sample in a study of identical twins. One entry per CDR3 protein results from TCRdb running MiXCR on the 5' RACE reads. The data contain a few hundred thousand distinct CDR3 sequences, about 8.3% of them singletons. This sample was also put to use in a study of yellow fever vaccine responses in identical twins.

Sample: CD8+ T cells sorted from blood. The receptors stem from a woman aged 18 to 35 in good health.

The table lists this clonotype with many counts. The chain joins TRBV7-8 to TRBJ2-1, with D perhaps being TRBD1 or TRBD2 (6 bases each). Germline V CDR1 and CDR2: SGHVS, FQNEAQ. Trimming left V 6 bases short and J 3 bases short, with 15 bases between. The CDR3 is 15 amino acids. The CDR3 spells CASRRIGGLYNEQFF. CDR3 sequence (DNA): TGTGCCAGCAGACGCATTGGGGGGCTCTACAATGAGCAGTTCTTC.

This clonotype was picked up a small number of times. V and J are TRBV27 and TRBJ1-4, with TRBD1 matching 8 bases. This CDR3 has 14 residues. The ends lost 6 bases at V and 4 bases at J; junction bases unmatched: 4. Germline V CDR1 and CDR2: MNHEY, SMNVEV (reference sequence). The CDR3 nucleotides are TGTGCCAGCAGACGGACAGGGCTTAATGAAAAACTGTTTTTT. Its translation is CASRRTGLNEKLFF. The full variable domain, rest sourced from reference TRBV27 and TRBJ1-4, is EAQVTQNPRYLITVTGKKLTVTCSQNMNHEYMSWYRQDPGLGLRQIYYSMNVEVTDKGDVPEGYKVSRKEKRNFPLILESPSPNQTSLYFCASRRTGLNEKLFFGSGTQLSVL.

This clonotype was seen more than once but under ten times. The chain has TRBV29-1 and TRBJ2-1; D ambiguous. The CDR3 runs to 10 residues. Trimming stripped 7 bases from V and 4 bases from J, with 5 bases between. From germline, CDR1 is SQVTM and CDR2 ANQGSEA. The CDR3 bases are TGCAGCGGACAATACAATGAGCAGTTCTTC. Its translation: CSGQYNEQFF.

Comment on this clonotype: Since a much larger clone is just one base distant, this may be a read error. The chain couples TRBV3-1 to TRBJ2-1; 7 bases map to TRBD1. Germline-derived CDR1 and CDR2 are LGHDT and YNNKEL (reference sequence). There are 14 residues in the CDR3. CDR3 DNA: TGTGCCAGCAGTACAGGGGTGTCCTACGATGAGCAGTTCTTC. It yields the protein CASSTGVSYDEQFF.

The chain has TRBV10-2 and TRBJ2-7; no reliable D call. The CDR3 has 13 amino acids. V was trimmed by 3 bases and J by 2 bases, leaving 8 bases between them. Germline loops: CDR1 WSHSY, CDR2 SAAADI. The CDR3, as DNA: TGCGCCAGCAGTGACCTGGATCCCTACGAGCAGTACTTC. It specifies CASSDLDPYEQYF.

Concerning this clonotype itself: At one end, the junction sequence differs from germline, possibly due to a read error. The chain recombines TRBV4-2 with TRBJ2-2; D tentatively reads TRBD1 or TRBD2 (5 bases each). Germline CDR1 reads LGHNA; CDR2 reads YNFKEQ. CDR3 length: 13 residues. CDR3 in DNA: TGTGCCAGCAGCGAGGGGAACAGCGGGGAGCTGTTTTTT. This gives the protein CASSEGNSGELFF.

The chain is built from TRBV10-3 and TRBJ2-7; D is ambiguous. The germline V and J ends were trimmed by 3 bases and 2 bases, with 8 bases remaining between them. CDR1 is ENHRY, CDR2 SYGVKD, per germline. There are 13 residues in the CDR3. CDR3 nucleotides: TGTGCCATCAGTGATGGCAGTCCCTACGAGCAGTACTTC. This translates into CAISDGSPYEQYF.

The genes are TRBV18 and TRBJ2-1, with TRBD1 as a possible D gene (5 bases). Germline V gene sequence: CDR1 KGHSH, CDR2 LQKENI. This CDR3 region has 15 residues. The V end lost 5 bases, the J end lost 6 bases, and 17 bases lay between the germline ends. CDR3 DNA sequence: TGTGCCAGCTCATCAGGGTCGGTCGTGGGCAATGAGCAGTTCTTC. This sequence encodes CASSSGSVVGNEQFF.

The rearrangement uses TRBV28 and TRBJ1-1, with D hard to call. Germline values: CDR1 MDHEN, CDR2 SYDVKM. V was clipped by 5 bases and J by 0 bases, with 4 bases between them. This CDR3 contains 12 residues. The CDR3 bases are TGTGCCAGCAGTAACATGAACACTGAAGCTTTCTTT. This translates into CASSNMNTEAFF.

This clonotype was observed a few times. The chain is built from TRBV2 and TRBJ2-7; D might be TRBD1 (6 bases). V lost 4 bases and J 0 bases, leaving 7 bases between the germline ends. The CDR3 loop spans 13 amino acids. Germline CDR1 and CDR2: SNHLY and FYNNEI. CDR3 protein: CASSGTDSYEQYF. The CDR3 nucleotides are TGTGCCAGCAGTGGGACAGACTCCTACGAGCAGTACTTC.

The table lists this clonotype with a few counts. The V and J genes are TRBV10-3 and TRBJ2-7; weak D call: TRBD2 (6 bases). Germline assignment: CDR1 ENHRY and CDR2 SYGVKD. The CDR3 is made up of 14 amino acids. Deletions cut 7 bases from V and 4 bases from J, with 17 bases between. CDR3 sequence (DNA): TGTGCCATCACTTGGGACTCGGACCGATACGAGCAGTACTTC. Its translation is CAITWDSDRYEQYF.

Ten or more counts support this clonotype. The rearrangement links TRBV7-9 to TRBJ2-7, with a weak D call TRBD2 (7 bases). The CDR3 consists of 15 residues. Germline V lookup: CDR1 SEHNR, CDR2 FQNEAQ (reference sequence). V lost 5 bases to trimming and J lost 2 bases, with 16 bases between them. The CDR3 loop reads CASSSAAGTTYEQYF. The CDR3 DNA reads TGTGCCAGCAGCAGCGCAGCGGGGACAACCTACGAGCAGTACTTC.

This clonotype was seen repeatedly, ten times or more. V and J are TRBV2 and TRBJ2-7, with unresolved D. V was trimmed by 1 base and J by 6 bases, leaving 10 bases between them. CDR1 is SNHLY and CDR2 is FYNNEI in the germline V gene. CDR3 length: 13 amino acids. CDR3 sequence: CASSEGLISEQYF. DNA for the CDR3: TGTGCCAGCAGTGAAGGGTTAATCAGCGAGCAGTACTTC.

In its sample, this clonotype was seen many times. The rearrangement uses TRBV15 and TRBJ1-1; D unclear. CDR1 is LNHNV, CDR2 YYDKDF, per germline (reference sequence). V gave up 0 bases and J gave up 7 bases, with 9 bases separating them. This CDR3 spans 13 amino acids. This CDR3 reads CATSRDRRSEAFF. DNA for the CDR3: TGTGCCACCAGCAGAGATCGTCGCAGTGAAGCTTTCTTT.

This clonotype has just a few counts. The J gene is TRBJ2-1, the V gene TRBV24-1, with a possible D match to TRBD2 (6 bases). Trimming shortened V by 7 bases and J by 0 bases, and 6 bases separated the two germline ends. The CDR3 covers 13 residues. Per the germline V gene, CDR1 is KGHDR and CDR2 is SFDVKD. CDR3 protein: CATSGSSYNEQFF. The CDR3 nucleotides read TGTGCCACCAGCGGGAGCTCCTACAATGAGCAGTTCTTC.

The chain has TRBV5-6 and TRBJ2-4, with D maybe TRBD1 (6 bases). CDR3 length: 14 amino acids. V was pared by 4 bases and J by 4 bases, with 12 bases between. The V gene's germline CDR1 is SGHDT and CDR2 YYEEEE. The CDR3 nucleotides are TGTGCCAGCAGCCCCCGGGACAATAAAAACATTCAGTACTTC. Translating it yields CASSPRDNKNIQYF.

This clonotype was detected only a few times. The chain links TRBV2 to TRBJ2-3; no clear D. Per germline, CDR1 SNHLY and CDR2 FYNNEI. CDR3 length equals 13 residues. Trimming removed 8 bases at V and 3 bases at J, with 12 bases between. CDR3 nucleotide sequence: TGTGCCAGCGGCGATGACCCAACAGATACGCAGTATTTT. Its protein is CASGDDPTDTQYF.

This clonotype occurred many times. This chain joins TRBV25-1 and TRBJ2-7; D not certain. V was pared by 3 bases and J by 0 bases, with 9 bases between. CDR3 size: 14 residues. Germline CDR1 is MGHDK and CDR2 is SYGVNS. As DNA, the CDR3 is TGTGCCAGCAGTGATAGTCAGAGCTCCTACGAGCAGTACTTC. This codes for CASSDSQSSYEQYF.

This sequence joins TRBV2 and TRBJ2-5, with D uncertain. Deletions cut 2 bases from V and 4 bases from J, with 17 bases between. CDR1 and CDR2 (germline): SNHLY, FYNNEI. The CDR3 covers 16 residues. Written as DNA, the CDR3 is TGTGCCAGCAGTGAATTTAACTCCCCGTCTCGAGAGACCCAGTACTTC. It translates to CASSEFNSPSRETQYF.

This clonotype was recorded a few times. DNA of the CDR3: TGTGCCAGCAGCCAAGATCGAGCGGGGCCAGCCTACAATGAGCAGTTCTTC. This translates into CASSQDRAGPAYNEQFF. V is TRBV3-1 and J is TRBJ2-1, with 7 bases lining up with TRBD2. The CDR3 loop spans 17 amino acids. Trimming removed 0 bases from V and 2 bases from J; junction bases left unmatched: 7. The germline gives CDR1 LGHDT, CDR2 YNNKEL (reference sequence).

This clonotype was counted at least ten times. This chain joins TRBV29-1 and TRBJ2-1, with a tentative D call TRBD2 (5 bases). Germline V CDR1 and CDR2: SQVTM, ANQGSEA. Trimming shortened V by 4 bases and J by 8 bases, and 6 bases separated the two germline ends. The CDR3 loop spans 10 amino acids. The CDR3 region has the DNA TGCAGCGTTGCGGGGTATGAGCAGTTCTTC. This sequence encodes CSVAGYEQFF.

A few counts support this clonotype. The chain links TRBV27 to TRBJ2-1; TRBD2 matches at 12 bases. V was clipped by 5 bases and J by 6 bases; unmatched bases: 11. CDR1 and CDR2 (germline): MNHEY, SMNVEV (reference sequence). The CDR3 loop spans 17 amino acids. The CDR3 spells CASSPHPGLAGSNEQFF. The CDR3 DNA is TGTGCCAGCAGTCCTCACCCGGGACTAGCGGGCTCCAATGAGCAGTTCTTC.

The chain uses TRBV12-3 or TRBV12-4 and TRBJ2-1; 7 bases match TRBD1. J lost 8 bases, V lost 5 bases, and 6 bases had no gene match. This CDR3 has 13 residues. CDR3 nucleotide sequence: TGTGCCAGCAGTCCCTACAGGGGCGATGAGCAGTTCTTC. Protein: CASSPYRGDEQFF.

This clonotype was found many times. This chain connects TRBV10-3 to TRBJ2-7; 12 nucleotides align to TRBD1. This CDR3 comprises 20 residues. The germline CDR1 and CDR2 sequences are ENHRY and SYGVKD. Losses at the gene ends were 6 bases for V and 3 bases for J; bases not matched to a gene: 21. CDR3 DNA: TGTGCCATCAGACCCGCCCCGGGACAGGGGGCAACCACTATCCACTACGAGCAGTACTTC. Its protein is CAIRPAPGQGATTIHYEQYF.

The CDR3 loop is CASSVEVGSLYEQYF. CDR3 DNA: TGTGCCAGCAGCGTAGAGGTGGGCAGCCTCTACGAGCAGTACTTC. The chain has TRBV9 and TRBJ2-7, with D uncertain. The CDR3 sequence is 15 residues long. Germline-derived CDR1 and CDR2 are SGDLS and YYNGEE. Trimming cost V 0 bases and J 3 bases, with 13 bases left between them.

This clonotype came up a few times. This chain joins TRBV28 and TRBJ2-1, with a tentative D call TRBD2 (6 bases). V lost 10 bases and J 7 bases, leaving 17 bases between the germline ends. The CDR3 has 13 amino acids. CDR1 is MDHEN, CDR2 SYDVKM, per germline. The CDR3 sequence: CATRESLGNEQFF. CDR3 nucleotides: TGTGCCACCCGGGAGTCTCTGGGTAATGAGCAGTTCTTC.

This chain's CDR3 is CASSGGVGGRSGANVLTF. Written as DNA, the CDR3 is TGTGCCAGCAGCGGGGGGGTTGGAGGGCGCTCTGGGGCCAACGTCCTGACTTTC. The chain has TRBV5-5 and TRBJ2-6, with 7 bases lining up with TRBD2. The CDR3 contains 18 residues. Per germline, CDR1 SGHKS and CDR2 YYEKEE (reference sequence). Trimming took 4 bases from V and 0 from J; bases not matched to a gene: 10.

This clonotype appeared many times. The chain couples TRBV6-2 or TRBV6-3 to TRBJ2-1; weak D call: TRBD2 (5 bases). Germline assignment: CDR1 MNHEY and CDR2 SVGEGT. This CDR3 contains 16 residues. V was cut by 4 bases and J by 5 bases, with 18 bases left in between. The CDR3 bases are TGTGCCAGCAGTTCATTAGCGTTCCGAGGTGACAATGAGCAGTTCTTC. Translating it yields CASSSLAFRGDNEQFF.